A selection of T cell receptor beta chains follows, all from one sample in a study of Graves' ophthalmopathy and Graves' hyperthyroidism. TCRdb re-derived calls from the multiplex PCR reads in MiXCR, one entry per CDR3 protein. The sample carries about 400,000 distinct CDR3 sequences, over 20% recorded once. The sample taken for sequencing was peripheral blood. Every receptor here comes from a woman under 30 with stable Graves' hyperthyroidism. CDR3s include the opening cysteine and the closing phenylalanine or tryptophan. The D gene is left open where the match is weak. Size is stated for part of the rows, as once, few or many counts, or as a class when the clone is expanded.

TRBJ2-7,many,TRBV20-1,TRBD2,CSARVSSGSPYEQYF,TGCAGTGCTAGAGTCTCTAGCGGGAGCCCCTACGAGCAGTACTTC
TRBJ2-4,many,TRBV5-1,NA,CASARLGSKNIKYF,TGCGCCAGCGCACGGCTGGGTAGCAAAAACATTAAGTACTTC
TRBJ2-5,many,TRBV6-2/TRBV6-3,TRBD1,CASSYSPARQGPKTQYF,TGTGCCAGCAGTTACTCGCCCGCCCGACAGGGGCCAAAGACCCAGTACTTC
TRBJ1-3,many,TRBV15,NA,CATSRDLVSGNTIYF,TGTGCCACCAGCAGGGATTTGGTATCTGGAAACACCATATATTTT
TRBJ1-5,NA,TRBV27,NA,CASSLNRPNQPQHF,TGTGCCAGCAGTTTAAATCGTCCCAATCAGCCCCAGCATTTT
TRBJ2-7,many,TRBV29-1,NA,CSVGVGRDYYEQYF,TGCAGCGTTGGCGTCGGCAGGGATTACTACGAGCAGTACTTC
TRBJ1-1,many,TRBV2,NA,CASSEYPNTEAFF,TGTGCCAGCAGTGAGTACCCGAACACTGAAGCTTTCTTT
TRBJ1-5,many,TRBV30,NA,CAWSTGTSNQPQHF,TGTGCCTGGAGTACAGGAACGAGCAATCAGCCCCAGCATTTT
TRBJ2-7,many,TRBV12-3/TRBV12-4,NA,CASTEGDYKYEQYF,TGTGCCAGCACCGAGGGGGACTATAAGTACGAGCAGTACTTC
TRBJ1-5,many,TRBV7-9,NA,CASSPDSQPQHF,TGTGCCAGCAGCCCGGACAGTCAGCCCCAGCATTTT
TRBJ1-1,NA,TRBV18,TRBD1,CASSPPQGGTEAFF,TGTGCCAGCTCACCACCGCAGGGGGGGACTGAAGCTTTCTTT
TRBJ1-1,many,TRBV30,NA,CAWTGSRSTEAFF,TGTGCCTGGACAGGGAGTCGGAGCACTGAAGCTTTCTTT
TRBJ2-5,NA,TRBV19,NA,CASSIWLGETQYF,TGTGCCAGTAGTATTTGGCTGGGGGAGACCCAGTACTTC
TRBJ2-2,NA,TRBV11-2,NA,CASSLIAGLTNTGELFF,TGTGCCAGCAGCTTAATTGCGGGACTTACGAACACCGGGGAGCTGTTTTTT
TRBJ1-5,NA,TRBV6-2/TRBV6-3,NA,CASSPTGPSNQPQHF,TGTGCCAGCAGCCCTACAGGCCCGAGCAATCAGCCCCAGCATTTT
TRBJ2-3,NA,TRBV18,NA,CASSPRDTDTQYF,TGTGCCAGCTCACCCCGTGACACAGATACGCAGTATTTT
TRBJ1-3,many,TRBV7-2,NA,CASSWPGGNTIYF,TGTGCCAGCAGCTGGCCGGGAGGAAACACCATATATTTT
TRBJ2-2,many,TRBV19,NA,CASSIGGTGELFF,TGTGCCAGTAGTATAGGTGGCACCGGGGAGCTGTTTTTT
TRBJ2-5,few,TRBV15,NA,CATSRRRGETQYF,TGTGCCACCAGCAGGCGGCGAGGAGAGACCCAGTACTTC
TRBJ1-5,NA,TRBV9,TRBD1,CASSVAGQGGNQPQHF,TGTGCCAGCAGCGTAGCGGGACAGGGTGGCAATCAGCCCCAGCATTTT
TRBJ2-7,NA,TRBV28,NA,CASSLSQTWDLSSYEQYF,TGTGCCAGCAGTTTATCCCAAACGTGGGACCTGAGCTCCTACGAGCAGTACTTC
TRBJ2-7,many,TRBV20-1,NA,CSARATGYEQYF,TGCAGTGCCCGGGCGACGGGATACGAGCAGTACTTC
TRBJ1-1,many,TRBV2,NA,CASSVPGATEAFF,TGTGCCAGCAGCGTTCCGGGGGCCACTGAAGCTTTCTTT
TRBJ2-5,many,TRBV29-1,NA,CSVPEEGPETQYF,TGCAGCGTTCCGGAGGAGGGCCCCGAGACCCAGTACTTC
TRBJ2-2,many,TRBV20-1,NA,CSARDRVGIGELFF,TGCAGTGCTAGAGATCGCGTGGGTATCGGGGAGCTGTTTTTT
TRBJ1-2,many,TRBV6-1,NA,CASYSGANYGYTF,TGTGCCAGCTACTCAGGGGCGAACTATGGCTACACCTTC
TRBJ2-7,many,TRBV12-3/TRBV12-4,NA,CASSLGTRRYF,TGTGCCAGCAGTCTCGGGACGAGGAGGTACTTC
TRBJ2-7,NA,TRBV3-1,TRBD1,CASSQGGQGNYEQYF,TGTGCCAGCAGCCAAGGGGGACAGGGGAACTACGAGCAGTACTTC
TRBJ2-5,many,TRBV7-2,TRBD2,CASSSNPGGPGETQYF,TGTGCCAGCAGCTCCAATCCGGGAGGGCCGGGGGAGACCCAGTACTTC
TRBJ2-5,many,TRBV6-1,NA,CASSQLQGTETQYF,TGTGCCAGCAGTCAACTACAGGGAACGGAGACCCAGTACTTC
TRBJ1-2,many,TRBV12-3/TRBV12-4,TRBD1,CASSSPGQGDLGYTF,TGTGCCAGCAGTTCTCCGGGACAGGGGGACTTGGGCTACACCTTC
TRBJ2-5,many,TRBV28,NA,CASTSYVKGTPEETQYF,TGTGCCAGCACCTCTTATGTTAAGGGGACTCCCGAAGAGACCCAGTACTTC
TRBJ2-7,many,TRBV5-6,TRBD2,CASSLLRAGGYEQYF,TGTGCCAGCAGCTTGTTGAGAGCGGGAGGGTACGAGCAGTACTTC
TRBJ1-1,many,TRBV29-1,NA,CSVEGMNTEAFF,TGCAGCGTTGAGGGTATGAACACTGAAGCTTTCTTT
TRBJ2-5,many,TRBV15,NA,CATSRARQETQYF,TGTGCCACCAGCAGAGCTCGCCAAGAGACCCAGTACTTC
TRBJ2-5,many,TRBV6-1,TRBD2,CASSRTRETQYF,TGTGCCAGCAGTAGGACTAGAGAGACCCAGTACTTC
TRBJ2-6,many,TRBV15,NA,CATSRTGTSNSGANVLTF,TGTGCCACCAGCAGAACCGGGACATCGAACTCTGGGGCCAACGTCCTGACTTTC
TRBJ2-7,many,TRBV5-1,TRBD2,CASSFGLAGVSEQYF,TGCGCCAGCAGCTTCGGACTAGCGGGAGTCAGCGAGCAGTACTTC
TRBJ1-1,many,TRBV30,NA,CAWSLNTEAFF,TGTGCCTGGAGTCTGAACACTGAAGCTTTCTTT
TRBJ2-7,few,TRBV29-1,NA,CSVGAGFTEQYF,TGCAGCGTTGGTGCAGGGTTCACCGAGCAGTACTTC
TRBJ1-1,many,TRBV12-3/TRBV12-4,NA,CASSLGQKDSEAFF,TGTGCCAGCAGTTTAGGACAAAAAGACTCTGAAGCTTTCTTT
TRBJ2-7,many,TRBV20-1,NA,CSAPYFSSSYEQYF,TGCAGTGCTCCCTACTTCTCCTCCTCCTACGAGCAGTACTTC
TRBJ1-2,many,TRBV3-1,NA,CASSRGGPYGYTF,TGTGCCAGCAGCCGGGGAGGTCCCTATGGCTACACCTTC
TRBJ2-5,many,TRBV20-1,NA,CSARVLGGARETQYF,TGCAGTGCTAGAGTTCTAGGGGGGGCCAGGGAGACCCAGTACTTC
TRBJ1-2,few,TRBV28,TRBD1,CASSRSSGTGAYGYTF,TGTGCCAGCAGCCGCTCATCCGGGACAGGGGCCTATGGCTACACCTTC
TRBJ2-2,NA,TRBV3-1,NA,CASSQGTFTGELFF,TGTGCCAGCAGCCAAGGGACATTTACCGGGGAGCTGTTTTTT
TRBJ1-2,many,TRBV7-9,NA,CASSLETGAYGYTF,TGTGCCAGCAGCTTAGAAACCGGAGCCTATGGCTACACCTTC